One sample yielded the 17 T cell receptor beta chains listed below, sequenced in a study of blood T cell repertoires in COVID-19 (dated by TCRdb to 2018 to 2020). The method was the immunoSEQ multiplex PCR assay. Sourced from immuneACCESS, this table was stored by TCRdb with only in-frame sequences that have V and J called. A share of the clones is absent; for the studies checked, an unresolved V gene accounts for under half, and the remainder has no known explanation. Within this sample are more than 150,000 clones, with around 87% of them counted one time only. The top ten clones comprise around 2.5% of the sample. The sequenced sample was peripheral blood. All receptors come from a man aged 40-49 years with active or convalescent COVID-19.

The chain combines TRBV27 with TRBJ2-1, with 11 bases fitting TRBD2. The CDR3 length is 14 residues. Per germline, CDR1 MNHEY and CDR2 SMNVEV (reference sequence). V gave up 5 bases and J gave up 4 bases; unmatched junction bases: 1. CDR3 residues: CASSRLAGYNEQFF. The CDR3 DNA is TGTGCCAGCAGTCGACTAGCGGGGTACAATGAGCAGTTCTTC.

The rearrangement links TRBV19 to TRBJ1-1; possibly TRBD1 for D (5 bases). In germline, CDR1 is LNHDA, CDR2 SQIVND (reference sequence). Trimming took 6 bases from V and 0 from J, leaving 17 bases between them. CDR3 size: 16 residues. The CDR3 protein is CASRPLPDSMNTEAFF. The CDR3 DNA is TGTGCCAGTAGACCGTTACCCGACAGCATGAACACTGAAGCTTTCTTT.

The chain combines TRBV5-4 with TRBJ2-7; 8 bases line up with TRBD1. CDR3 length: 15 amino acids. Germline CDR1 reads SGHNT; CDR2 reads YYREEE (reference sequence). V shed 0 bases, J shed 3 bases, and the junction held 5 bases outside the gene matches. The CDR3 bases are TGTGCCAGCAGCTTGGGTCAGGACAGGGTCTACGAGCAGTACTTC. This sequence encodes CASSLGQDRVYEQYF. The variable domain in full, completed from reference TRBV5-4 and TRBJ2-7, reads ETGVTQSPTHLIKTRGQQVTLRCSSQSGHNTVSWYQQALGQGPQFIFQYYREEENGRGNFPPRFSGLQFPNYSSELNVNALELDDSALYLCASSLGQDRVYEQYFGPGTRLTVT.

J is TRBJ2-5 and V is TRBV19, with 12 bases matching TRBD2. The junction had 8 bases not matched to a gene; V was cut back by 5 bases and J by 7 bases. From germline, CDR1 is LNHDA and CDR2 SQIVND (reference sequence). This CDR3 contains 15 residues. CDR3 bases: TGTGCCAGTAGTCCGACTAGCGGGGGCCCTGGGACCCAGTACTTC. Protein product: CASSPTSGGPGTQYF.

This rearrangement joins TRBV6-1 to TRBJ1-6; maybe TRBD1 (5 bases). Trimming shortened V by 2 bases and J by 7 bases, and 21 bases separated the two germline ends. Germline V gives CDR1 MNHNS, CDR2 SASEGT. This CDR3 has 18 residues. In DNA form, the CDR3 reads TGTGCCAGCAGTGAATTTTCCGTGTTTCGACAGTTAAATTCACCCCTCCACTTT. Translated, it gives CASSEFSVFRQLNSPLHF.

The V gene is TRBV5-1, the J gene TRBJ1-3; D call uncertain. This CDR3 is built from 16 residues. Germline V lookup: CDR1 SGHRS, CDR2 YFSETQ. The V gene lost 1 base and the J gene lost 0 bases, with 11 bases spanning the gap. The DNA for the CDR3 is TGCGCCAGCAGCTTGCCTGTCCGGGACTCTGGAAACACCATATATTTT. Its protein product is CASSLPVRDSGNTIYF.

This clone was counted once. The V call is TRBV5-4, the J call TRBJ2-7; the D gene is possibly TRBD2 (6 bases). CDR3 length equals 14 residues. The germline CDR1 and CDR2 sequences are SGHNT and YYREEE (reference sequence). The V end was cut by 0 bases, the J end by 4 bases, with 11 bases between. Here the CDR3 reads CASSLEGRSYEQYF. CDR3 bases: TGTGCCAGCAGCTTGGAGGGGAGGTCATACGAGCAGTACTTC.

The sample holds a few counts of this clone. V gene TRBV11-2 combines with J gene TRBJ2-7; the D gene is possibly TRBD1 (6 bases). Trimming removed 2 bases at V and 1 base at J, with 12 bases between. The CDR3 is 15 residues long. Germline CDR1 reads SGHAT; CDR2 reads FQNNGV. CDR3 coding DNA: TGTGCCAGCAGCTTACAGGGGCGGTTATCCTACGAGCAGTACTTC. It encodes CASSLQGRLSYEQYF.

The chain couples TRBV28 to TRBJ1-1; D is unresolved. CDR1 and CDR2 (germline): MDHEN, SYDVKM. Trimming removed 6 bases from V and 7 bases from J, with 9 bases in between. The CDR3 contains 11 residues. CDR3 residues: CASSPSSEAFF. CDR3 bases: TGTGCCAGCAGCCCCTCTAGTGAAGCTTTCTTT.

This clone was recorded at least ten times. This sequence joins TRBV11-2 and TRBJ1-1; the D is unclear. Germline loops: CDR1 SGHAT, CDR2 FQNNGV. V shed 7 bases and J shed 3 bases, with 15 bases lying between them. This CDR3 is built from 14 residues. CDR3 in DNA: TGTGCCAGCACCAATCGGAGGGAGGACACTGAAGCTTTCTTT. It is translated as CASTNRREDTEAFF.

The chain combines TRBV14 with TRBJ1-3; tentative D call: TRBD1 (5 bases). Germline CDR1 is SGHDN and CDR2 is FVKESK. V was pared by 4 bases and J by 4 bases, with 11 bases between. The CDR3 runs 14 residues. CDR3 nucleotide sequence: TGTGCCAGCAGCCCGGGACTCCGCGGAAACACCATATATTTT. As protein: CASSPGLRGNTIYF.

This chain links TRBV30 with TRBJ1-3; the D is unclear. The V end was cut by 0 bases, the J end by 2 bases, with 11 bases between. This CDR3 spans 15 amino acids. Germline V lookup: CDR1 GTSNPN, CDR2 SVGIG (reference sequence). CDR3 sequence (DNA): TGTGCCTGGAGTGTACTGAGCAATCCTGGAAACACCATATATTTT. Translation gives CAWSVLSNPGNTIYF.

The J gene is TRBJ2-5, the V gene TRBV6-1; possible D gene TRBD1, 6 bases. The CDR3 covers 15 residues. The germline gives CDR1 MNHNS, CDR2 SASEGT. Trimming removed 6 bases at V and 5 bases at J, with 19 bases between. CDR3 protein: CASSTPRGRSETQYF. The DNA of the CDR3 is TGTGCCAGCAGCACCCCCAGGGGACGGAGTGAGACCCAGTACTTC.

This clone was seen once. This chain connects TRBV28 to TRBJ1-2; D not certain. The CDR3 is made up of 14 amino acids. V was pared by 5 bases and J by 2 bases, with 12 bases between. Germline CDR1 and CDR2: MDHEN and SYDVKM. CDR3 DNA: TGTGCCAGCAGTCCACGTCCGGGGAACTATGGCTACACCTTC. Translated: CASSPRPGNYGYTF.

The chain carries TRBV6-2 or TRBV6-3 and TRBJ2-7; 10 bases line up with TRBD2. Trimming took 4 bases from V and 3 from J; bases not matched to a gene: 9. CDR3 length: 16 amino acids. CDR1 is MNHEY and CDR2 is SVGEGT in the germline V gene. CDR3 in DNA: TGTGCCAGCAGTTCCCGTCGGTTAGCGGGGGGCTACGAGCAGTACTTC. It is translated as CASSSRRLAGGYEQYF.

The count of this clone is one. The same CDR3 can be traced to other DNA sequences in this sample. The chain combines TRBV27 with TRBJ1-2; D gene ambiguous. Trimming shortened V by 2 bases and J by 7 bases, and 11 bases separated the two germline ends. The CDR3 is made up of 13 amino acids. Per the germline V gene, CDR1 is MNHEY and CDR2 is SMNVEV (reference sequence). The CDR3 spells CASSLGVGGGYTF. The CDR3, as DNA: TGTGCCAGCAGTTTAGGAGTAGGAGGTGGCTACACCTTC.

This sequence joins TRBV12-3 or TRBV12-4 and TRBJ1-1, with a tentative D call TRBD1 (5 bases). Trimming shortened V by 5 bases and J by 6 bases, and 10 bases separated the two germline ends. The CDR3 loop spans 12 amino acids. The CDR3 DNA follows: TGTGCCAGCAGTAGCAGGGTTTCTGAAGCTTTCTTT. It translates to CASSSRVSEAFF.